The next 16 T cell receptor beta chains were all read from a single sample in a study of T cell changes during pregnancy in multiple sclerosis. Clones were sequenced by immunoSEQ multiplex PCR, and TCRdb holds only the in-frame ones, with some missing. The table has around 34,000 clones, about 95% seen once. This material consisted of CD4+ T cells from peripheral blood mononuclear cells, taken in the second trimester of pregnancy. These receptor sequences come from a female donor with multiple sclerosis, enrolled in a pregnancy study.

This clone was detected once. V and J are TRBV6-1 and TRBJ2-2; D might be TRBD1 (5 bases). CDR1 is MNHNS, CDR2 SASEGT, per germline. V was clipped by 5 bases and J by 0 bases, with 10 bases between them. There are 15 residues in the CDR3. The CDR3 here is CASSFQTANTGELFF. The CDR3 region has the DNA TGTGCCAGCAGTTTTCAGACAGCGAACACCGGGGAGCTGTTTTTT.

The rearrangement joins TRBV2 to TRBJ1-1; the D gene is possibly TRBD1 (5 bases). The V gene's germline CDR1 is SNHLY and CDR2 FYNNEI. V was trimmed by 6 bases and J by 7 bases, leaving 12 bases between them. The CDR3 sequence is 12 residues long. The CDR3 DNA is TGTGCCAGCAGCCCCTTTAGGGGTGAAGCTTTCTTT. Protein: CASSPFRGEAFF.

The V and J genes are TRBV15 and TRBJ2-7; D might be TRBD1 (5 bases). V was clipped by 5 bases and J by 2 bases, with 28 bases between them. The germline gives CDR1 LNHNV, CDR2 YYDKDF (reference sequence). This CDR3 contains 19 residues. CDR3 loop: CATSRRIRQGEVVTYEQYF. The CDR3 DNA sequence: TGTGCCACCAGCCGACGAATTCGACAAGGGGAAGTCGTCACCTACGAGCAGTACTTC.

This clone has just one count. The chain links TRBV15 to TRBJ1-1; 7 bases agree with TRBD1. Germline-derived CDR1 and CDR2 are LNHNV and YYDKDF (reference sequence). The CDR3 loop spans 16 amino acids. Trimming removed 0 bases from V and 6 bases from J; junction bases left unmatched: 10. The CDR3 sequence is CATSRDRGQAFAEAFF. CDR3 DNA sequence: TGTGCCACCAGCAGAGATCGAGGACAGGCTTTTGCTGAAGCTTTCTTT.

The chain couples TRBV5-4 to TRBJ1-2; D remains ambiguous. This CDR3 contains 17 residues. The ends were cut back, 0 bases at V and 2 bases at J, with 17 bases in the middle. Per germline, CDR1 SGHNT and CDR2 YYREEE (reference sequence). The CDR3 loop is CASSLGSPLVLNYGYTF. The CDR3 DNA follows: TGTGCCAGCAGCTTGGGTAGCCCCTTGGTCCTAAACTATGGCTACACCTTC.

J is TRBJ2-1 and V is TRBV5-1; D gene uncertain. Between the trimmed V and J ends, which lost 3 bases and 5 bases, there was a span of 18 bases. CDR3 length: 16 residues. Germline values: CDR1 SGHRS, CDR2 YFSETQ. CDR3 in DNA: TGCGCCAGCAGCTCGACCGAGGTAGGTGTACACAATGAGCAGTTCTTC. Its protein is CASSSTEVGVHNEQFF.

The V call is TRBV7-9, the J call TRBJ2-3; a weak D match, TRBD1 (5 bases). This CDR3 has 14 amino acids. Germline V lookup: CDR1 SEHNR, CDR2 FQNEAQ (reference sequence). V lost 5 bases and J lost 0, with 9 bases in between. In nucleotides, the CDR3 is TGTGCCAGCAGCAGGGGATTGAGCACAGATACGCAGTATTTT. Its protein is CASSRGLSTDTQYF.

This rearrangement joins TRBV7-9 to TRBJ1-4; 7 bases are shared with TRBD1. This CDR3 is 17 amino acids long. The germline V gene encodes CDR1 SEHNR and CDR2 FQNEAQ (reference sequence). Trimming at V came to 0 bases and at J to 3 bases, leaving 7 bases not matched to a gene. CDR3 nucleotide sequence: TGTGCCAGCAGCTTAGCCGTTCGGGGACAGTCTAATGAAAAACTGTTTTTT. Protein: CASSLAVRGQSNEKLFF.

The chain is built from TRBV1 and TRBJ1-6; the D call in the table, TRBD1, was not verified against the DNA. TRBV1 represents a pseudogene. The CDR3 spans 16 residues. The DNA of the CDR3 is TGCACCAGCAGCCAAGACCGGGACAAAAATAATTCACCCCTCCACTTT. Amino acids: CTSSQDRDKNNSPLHF.

This CDR3 is CASSDPRAGGYTF. DNA for the CDR3: TGTGCCAGCAGTGACCCCAGGGCTGGCGGCTACACCTTC. The chain combines TRBV2 with TRBJ1-2; a possible D gene is TRBD1 (5 bases). CDR3 length: 13 amino acids. CDR1 is SNHLY, CDR2 FYNNEI, per germline. The V gene lost 3 bases and the J gene lost 8 bases, with 13 bases spanning the gap.

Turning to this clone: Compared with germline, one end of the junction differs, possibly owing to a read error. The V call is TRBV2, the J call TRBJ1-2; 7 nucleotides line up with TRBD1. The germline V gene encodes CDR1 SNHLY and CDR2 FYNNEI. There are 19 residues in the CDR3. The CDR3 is CASREGTKFDRAGNYGYTF. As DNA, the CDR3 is TGTGCCAGCAGAGAAGGGACCAAATTTGACAGGGCAGGGAACTATGGCTACACCTTC.

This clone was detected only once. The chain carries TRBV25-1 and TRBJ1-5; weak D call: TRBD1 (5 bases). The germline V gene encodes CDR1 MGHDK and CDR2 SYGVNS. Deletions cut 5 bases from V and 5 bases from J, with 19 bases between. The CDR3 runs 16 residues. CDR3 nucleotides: TGTGCCAGCAGTCCCATGGAGGGGCTCGGCGATCAGCCCCAGCATTTT. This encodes CASSPMEGLGDQPQHF.

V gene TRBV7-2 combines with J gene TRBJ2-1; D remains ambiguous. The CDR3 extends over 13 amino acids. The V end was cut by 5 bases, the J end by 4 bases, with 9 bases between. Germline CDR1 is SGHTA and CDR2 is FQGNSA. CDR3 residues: CASSQRYYNEQFF. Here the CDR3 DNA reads TGTGCCAGCAGCCAGCGATATTACAATGAGCAGTTCTTC. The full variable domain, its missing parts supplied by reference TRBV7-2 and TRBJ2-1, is GAGVSQSPSNKVTEKGKDVELRCDPISGHTALYWYRQSLGQGLEFLIYFQGNSAPDKSGLPSDRFSAERTGGSVSTLTIQRTQQEDSAVYLCASSQRYYNEQFFGPGTRLTVL.

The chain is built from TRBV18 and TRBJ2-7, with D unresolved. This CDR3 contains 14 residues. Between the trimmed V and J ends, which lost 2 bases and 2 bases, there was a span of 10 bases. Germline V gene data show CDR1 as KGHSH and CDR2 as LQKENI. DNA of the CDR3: TGTGCCAGCTCACCAAAAGCGCTCGCCTACGAGCAGTACTTC. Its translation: CASSPKALAYEQYF.

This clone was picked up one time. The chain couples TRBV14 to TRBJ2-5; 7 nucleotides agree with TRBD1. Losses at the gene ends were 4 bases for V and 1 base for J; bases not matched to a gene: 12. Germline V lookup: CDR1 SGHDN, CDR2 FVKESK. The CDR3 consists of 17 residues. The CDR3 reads CASSRRLQGILQETQYF. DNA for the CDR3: TGTGCCAGCAGCCGAAGACTACAGGGGATCCTCCAAGAGACCCAGTACTTC.

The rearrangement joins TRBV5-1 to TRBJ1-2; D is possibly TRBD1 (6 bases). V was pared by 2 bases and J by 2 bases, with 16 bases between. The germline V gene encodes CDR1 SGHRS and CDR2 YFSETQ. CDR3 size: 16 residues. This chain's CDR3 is CASSLRRDTDNYGYTF. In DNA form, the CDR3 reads TGCGCCAGCAGCTTACGCCGGGACACAGACAACTATGGCTACACCTTC.